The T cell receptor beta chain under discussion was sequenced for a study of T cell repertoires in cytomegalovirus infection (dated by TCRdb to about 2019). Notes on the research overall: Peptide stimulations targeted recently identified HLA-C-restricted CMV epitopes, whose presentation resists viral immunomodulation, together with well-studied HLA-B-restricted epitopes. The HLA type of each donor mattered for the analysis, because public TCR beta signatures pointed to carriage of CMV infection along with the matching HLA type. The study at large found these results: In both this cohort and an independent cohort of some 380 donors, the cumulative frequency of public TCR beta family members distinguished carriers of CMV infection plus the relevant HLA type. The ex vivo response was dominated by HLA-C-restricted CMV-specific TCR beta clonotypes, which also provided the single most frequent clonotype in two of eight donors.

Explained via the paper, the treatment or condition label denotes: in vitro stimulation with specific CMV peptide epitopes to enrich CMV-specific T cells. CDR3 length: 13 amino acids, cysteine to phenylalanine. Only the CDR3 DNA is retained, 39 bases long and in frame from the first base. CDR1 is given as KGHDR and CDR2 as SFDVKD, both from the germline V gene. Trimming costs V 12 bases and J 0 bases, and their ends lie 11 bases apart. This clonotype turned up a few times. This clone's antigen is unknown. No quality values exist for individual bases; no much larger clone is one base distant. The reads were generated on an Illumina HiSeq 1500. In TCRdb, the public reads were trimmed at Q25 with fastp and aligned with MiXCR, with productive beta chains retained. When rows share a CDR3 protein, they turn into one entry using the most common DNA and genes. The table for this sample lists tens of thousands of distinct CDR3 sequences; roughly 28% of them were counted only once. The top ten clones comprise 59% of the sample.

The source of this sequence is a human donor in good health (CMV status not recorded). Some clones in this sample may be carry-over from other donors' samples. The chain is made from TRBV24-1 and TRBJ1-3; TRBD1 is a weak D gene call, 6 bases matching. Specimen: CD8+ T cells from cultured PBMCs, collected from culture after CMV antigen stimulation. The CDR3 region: CAVSDSSGNTIYF. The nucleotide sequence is TGTGCCGTCTCGGACAGCTCTGGAAACACCATATATTTT.